The 16 T cell receptor beta chains listed next were all sequenced from one sample in a study of long-term antiretroviral therapy in people with HIV. Researchers ran immunoSEQ v3.0 at survey level. TCRdb's copy holds only in-frame clones and misses some; the assay was immunoSEQ multiplex PCR. In the table there are approximately 45,000 clones, around nine tenths of which are singletons. Specimen: unsorted PBMCs, collected 0.1 years before starting antiretroviral therapy. The receptors were sampled from a woman aged 45-60 years with HIV.

The J gene is TRBJ1-2, the V gene TRBV30; tentatively, D is TRBD1 (5 bases). CDR3 length equals 12 residues. V lost 5 bases, J lost 0 bases, and 7 bases lay in between. CDR1 is GTSNPN and CDR2 is SVGIG in the germline V gene (reference sequence). The CDR3 nucleotides read TGTGCCTGGTTGACAGCTAACTATGGCTACACCTTC. As protein: CAWLTANYGYTF.

The V and J genes are TRBV4-1 and TRBJ1-2; a weak D match, TRBD1 (6 bases). V was clipped by 1 base and J by 4 bases, with 22 bases between them. The CDR3 sequence is 18 residues long. CDR1 is MGHRA and CDR2 is YSYEKL in the germline V gene. CDR3 sequence (DNA): TGCGCCAGCAGCCAAGCCCCCCTAGGACAGACTAACTTCTATGGCTACACCTTC. Amino acid sequence: CASSQAPLGQTNFYGYTF.

CDR3 in amino acids: CASRDDRGHSEKLFF. The CDR3 DNA is TGTGCCAGCAGAGATGACAGGGGGCACAGTGAAAAACTGTTTTTT. The chain employs TRBV2 and TRBJ1-4; 10 positions agree with TRBD1. CDR1 and CDR2 (germline): SNHLY, FYNNEI. The CDR3 spans 15 residues. Losses at the gene ends were 6 bases for V and 7 bases for J; bases not matched to a gene: 8. The entire variable domain, with the rest obtained from reference TRBV2 and TRBJ1-4, is as follows: EPEVTQTPSHQVTQMGQEVILRCVPISNHLYFYWYRQILGQKVEFLVSFYNNEISEKSEIFDDQFSVERPDGSNFTLKIRSTKLEDSAMYFCASRDDRGHSEKLFFGSGTQLSVL.

V usage is TRBV5-1 and J usage is TRBJ2-1, with TRBD2 identical over 7 bases. Germline CDR1 reads SGHRS; CDR2 reads YFSETQ. The CDR3 runs 16 residues. Trimming removed 7 bases from V and 0 bases from J; junction bases left unmatched: 10. CDR3 residues: CASAEYGGGSYNEQFF. CDR3 coding DNA: TGCGCCAGCGCGGAGTATGGGGGGGGCTCCTACAATGAGCAGTTCTTC.

This chain uses TRBV11-2 with TRBJ2-2, with D hard to call. This CDR3 has 13 amino acids. V lost 1 base and J lost 3, with 3 bases in between. The germline V gene encodes CDR1 SGHAT and CDR2 FQNNGV. This chain's CDR3 is CASSLVDTGELFF. The CDR3 DNA reads as TGTGCCAGCAGCTTAGTTGACACCGGGGAGCTGTTTTTT.

The gene calls are TRBV21-1 and TRBJ2-7; TRBD1, the D gene given by the table, was not confirmed from the DNA. TRBV21-1 represents a pseudogene. This CDR3 has 14 amino acids. The CDR3 here is CASSRSGSSYEQYF. Written as DNA, the CDR3 is TGTGCCAGCAGCAGATCAGGAAGCTCCTACGAGCAGTACTTC.

The rearrangement links TRBV10-3 to TRBJ2-5; TRBD2 matches 11 bases. The V gene's germline CDR1 is ENHRY and CDR2 SYGVKD. The CDR3 runs to 16 residues. Trimming at V came to 6 bases and at J to 1 base, leaving 7 bases not matched to a gene. CDR3 coding DNA: TGTGCCATCAGCCTGACTAGCGGGGAAGGCCAAGAGACCCAGTACTTC. Translation: CAISLTSGEGQETQYF.

The genes are TRBV6-5 and TRBJ2-3; a possible D gene is TRBD2 (6 bases). Looked up from germline, CDR1 is MNHEY and CDR2 is SVGAGI. Trimming removed 2 bases at V and 3 bases at J, with 9 bases between. The CDR3 extends over 14 amino acids. The CDR3 region has the DNA TGTGCCAGCAGTTACCCTGGGGGGACAGATACGCAGTATTTT. Amino acid sequence: CASSYPGGTDTQYF.

The J gene is TRBJ2-3, the V gene TRBV5-4; D is unclear. The CDR3 runs 14 residues. Germline V gene lookup returns CDR1 SGHNT and CDR2 YYREEE (reference sequence). Trimming took 0 bases from V and 2 from J, leaving 7 bases between them. CDR3 in DNA: TGTGCCAGCAGCTTGGACTACCTCACAGATACGCAGTATTTT. Its translation: CASSLDYLTDTQYF.

V usage is TRBV5-1 and J usage is TRBJ2-7; a weak D match, TRBD1 (6 bases). CDR3 length: 14 residues. Germline values: CDR1 SGHRS, CDR2 YFSETQ. V shed 0 bases and J shed 4 bases, with 11 bases lying between them. This CDR3 is CASSLGTDTYEQYF. The DNA of the CDR3 is TGCGCCAGCAGCTTGGGGACAGACACTTACGAGCAGTACTTC.

In this sample, this clone turned up once. V gene TRBV27 combines with J gene TRBJ2-7; D remains unclear. Germline V lookup: CDR1 MNHEY, CDR2 SMNVEV (reference sequence). CDR3 size: 13 residues. V was shortened by 0 bases and J by 7 bases, with 10 bases between the two germline ends. CDR3 bases: TGTGCCAGCAGTTTATCACAGATGGGGGAGCAGTACTTC. Protein: CASSLSQMGEQYF.

The chain is built from TRBV12-2 and TRBJ1-1; the table's D call of TRBD1 was not tested on the DNA. TRBV12-2 is a documented pseudogene. The length of the CDR3 is 17 residues. The CDR3 is CASRWLGWGRGQVEAFF. The CDR3 region has the DNA TGTGCAAGTCGCTGGCTAGGGTGGGGCAGGGGGCAGGTTGAAGCTTTCTTT.

The rearrangement joins TRBV27 to TRBJ1-2; TRBD1 is a possible D gene (6 bases). The length of the CDR3 is 14 residues. The germline V and J ends were trimmed by 0 bases and 4 bases, with 9 bases remaining between them. Germline CDR1 MNHEY, CDR2 SMNVEV (reference sequence). The CDR3 loop is CASSLSPDSYGYTF. As DNA, the CDR3 is TGTGCCAGCAGTTTATCCCCGGACAGCTATGGCTACACCTTC.

The rearrangement uses TRBV15 and TRBJ2-5; D might be TRBD2 (7 bases). CDR1 and CDR2 (germline): LNHNV, YYDKDF (reference sequence). V lost 1 base to trimming and J lost 5 bases, with 17 bases between them. This CDR3 comprises 16 residues. CDR3: CATSRVTGGARETQYF. In nucleotides, the CDR3 is TGTGCCACCAGCAGAGTGACGGGGGGCGCCCGGGAGACCCAGTACTTC.

In DNA, the CDR3 is TGCAGCGTTCGGGAGGGAAACTATGGCTACACCTTC. Translated: CSVREGNYGYTF. This chain joins TRBV29-1 and TRBJ1-2; D gene unclear. The CDR3 is 12 residues long. The V gene's germline CDR1 is SQVTM and CDR2 ANQGSEA. V was cut by 5 bases and J by 2 bases, with 9 bases left in between.

This chain uses TRBV6-5 with TRBJ2-3; D remains ambiguous. Germline V lookup: CDR1 MNHEY, CDR2 SVGAGI. The V and J ends lost 0 bases and 2 bases respectively, with 9 bases between them. This CDR3 has 15 residues. The CDR3 DNA is TGTGCCAGCAGTTACTCCGGCTACTTCACAGATACGCAGTATTTT. This gives the protein CASSYSGYFTDTQYF.